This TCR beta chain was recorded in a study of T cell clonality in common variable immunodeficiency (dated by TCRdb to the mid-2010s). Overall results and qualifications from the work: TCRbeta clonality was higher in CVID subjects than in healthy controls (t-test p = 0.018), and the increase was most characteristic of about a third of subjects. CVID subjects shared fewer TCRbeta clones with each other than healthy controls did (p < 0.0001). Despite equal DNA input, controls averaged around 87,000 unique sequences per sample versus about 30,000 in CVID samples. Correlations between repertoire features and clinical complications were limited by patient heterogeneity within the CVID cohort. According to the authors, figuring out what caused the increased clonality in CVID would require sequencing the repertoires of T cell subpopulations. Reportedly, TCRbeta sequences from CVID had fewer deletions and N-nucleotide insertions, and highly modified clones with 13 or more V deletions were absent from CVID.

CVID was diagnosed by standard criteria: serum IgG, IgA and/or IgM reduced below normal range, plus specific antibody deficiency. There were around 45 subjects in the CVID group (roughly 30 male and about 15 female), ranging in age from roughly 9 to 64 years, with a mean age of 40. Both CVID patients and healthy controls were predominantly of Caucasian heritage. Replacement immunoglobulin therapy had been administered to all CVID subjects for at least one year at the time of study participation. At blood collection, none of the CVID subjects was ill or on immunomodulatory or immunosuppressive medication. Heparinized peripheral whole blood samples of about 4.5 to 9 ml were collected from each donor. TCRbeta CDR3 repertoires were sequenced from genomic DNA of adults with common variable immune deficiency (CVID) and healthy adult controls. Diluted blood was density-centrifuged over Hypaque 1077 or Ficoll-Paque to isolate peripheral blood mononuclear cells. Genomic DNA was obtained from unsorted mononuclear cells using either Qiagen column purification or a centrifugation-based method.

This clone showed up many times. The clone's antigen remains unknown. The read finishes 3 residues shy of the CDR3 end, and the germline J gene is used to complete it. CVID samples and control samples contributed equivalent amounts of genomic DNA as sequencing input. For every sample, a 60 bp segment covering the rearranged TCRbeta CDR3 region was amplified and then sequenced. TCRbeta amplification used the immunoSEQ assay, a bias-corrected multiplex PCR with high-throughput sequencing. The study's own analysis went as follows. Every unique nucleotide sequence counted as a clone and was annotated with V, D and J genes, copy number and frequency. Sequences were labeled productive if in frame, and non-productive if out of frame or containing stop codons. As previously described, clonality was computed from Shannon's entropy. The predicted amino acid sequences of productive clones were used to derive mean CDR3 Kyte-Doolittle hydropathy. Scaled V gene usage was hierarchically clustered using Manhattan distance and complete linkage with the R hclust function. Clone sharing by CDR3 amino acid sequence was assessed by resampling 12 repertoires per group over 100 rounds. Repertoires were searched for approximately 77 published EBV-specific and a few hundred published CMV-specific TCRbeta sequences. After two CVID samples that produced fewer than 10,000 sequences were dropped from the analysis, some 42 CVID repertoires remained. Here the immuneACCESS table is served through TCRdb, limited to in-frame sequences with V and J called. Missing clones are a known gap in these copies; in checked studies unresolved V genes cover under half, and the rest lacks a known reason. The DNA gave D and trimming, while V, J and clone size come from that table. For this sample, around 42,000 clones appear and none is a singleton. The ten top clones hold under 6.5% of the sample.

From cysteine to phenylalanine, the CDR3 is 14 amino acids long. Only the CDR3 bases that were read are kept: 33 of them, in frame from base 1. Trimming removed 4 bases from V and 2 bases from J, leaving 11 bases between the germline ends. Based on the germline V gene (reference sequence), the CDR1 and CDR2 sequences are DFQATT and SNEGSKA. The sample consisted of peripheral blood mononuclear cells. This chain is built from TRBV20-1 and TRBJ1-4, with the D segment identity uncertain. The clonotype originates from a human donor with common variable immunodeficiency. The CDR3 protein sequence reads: CSATRHFTNEKLFF. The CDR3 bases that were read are TGCAGTGCTACGAGACATTTCACTAATGAAAAA.